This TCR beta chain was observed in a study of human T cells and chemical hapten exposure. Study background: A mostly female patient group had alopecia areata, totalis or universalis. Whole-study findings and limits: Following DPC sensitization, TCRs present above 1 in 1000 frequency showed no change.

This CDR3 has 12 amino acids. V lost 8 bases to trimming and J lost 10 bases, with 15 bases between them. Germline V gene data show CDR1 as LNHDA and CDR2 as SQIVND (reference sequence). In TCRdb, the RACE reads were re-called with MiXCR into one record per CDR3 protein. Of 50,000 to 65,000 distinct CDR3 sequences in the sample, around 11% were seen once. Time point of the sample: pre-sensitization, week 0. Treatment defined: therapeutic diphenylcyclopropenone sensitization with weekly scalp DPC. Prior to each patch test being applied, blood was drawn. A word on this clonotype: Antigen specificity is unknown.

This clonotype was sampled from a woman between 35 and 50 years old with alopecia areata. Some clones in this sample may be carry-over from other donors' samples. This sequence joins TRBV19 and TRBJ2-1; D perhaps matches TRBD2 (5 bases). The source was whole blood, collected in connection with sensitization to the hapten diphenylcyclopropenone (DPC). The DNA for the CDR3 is TGTGCCAGTTGGCAGCCGCCGGGGGAGCAGTTCTTC. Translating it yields CASWQPPGEQFF.